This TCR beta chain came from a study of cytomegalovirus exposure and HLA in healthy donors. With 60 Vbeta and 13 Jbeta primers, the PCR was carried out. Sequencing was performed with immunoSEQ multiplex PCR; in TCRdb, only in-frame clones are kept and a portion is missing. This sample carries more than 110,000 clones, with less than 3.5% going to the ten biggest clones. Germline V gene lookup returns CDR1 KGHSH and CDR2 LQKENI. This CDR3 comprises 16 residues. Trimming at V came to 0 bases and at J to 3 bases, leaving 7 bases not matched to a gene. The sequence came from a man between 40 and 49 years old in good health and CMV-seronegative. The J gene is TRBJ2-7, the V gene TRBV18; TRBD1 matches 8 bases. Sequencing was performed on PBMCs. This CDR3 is CASSPPARTGFYEQYF. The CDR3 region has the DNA TGTGCCAGCTCACCACCGGCTCGGACAGGGTTCTACGAGCAGTACTTC.